A selection of T cell receptor beta chains follows, all from one sample in a study of PD-1 blockade in mismatch repair-deficient tumors. Clones were read by immunoSEQ multiplex PCR, and TCRdb kept only the in-frame ones, dropping some. In the table there are about 38,000 clones, 70% to 90% of which are singletons. This specimen consisted of peripheral blood, obtained less than 95 weeks after starting pembrolizumab. The receptors originated from an adult with mismatch repair-deficient cancer. Each CDR3 is given with its conserved first and last residue. The D gene is left open where the match is weak. Where a row states a size, it is once, few, many or the class of an expanded clone; other rows omit it.

cdr3_nt: TGCAGTGTTGCTCGGGAGAATGAGCAGTTCTTC
cdr3_aa: CSVARENEQFF
j_call: TRBJ2-1
clone_size: NA
cdr3_length: 11
v_call: TRBV20-1
d_call: NA

cdr3_nt: TGTGCCAGCAGCCGAAGACTAGCGGGACGAGATACGCAGTATTTT
cdr3_aa: CASSRRLAGRDTQYF
j_call: TRBJ2-3
clone_size: NA
cdr3_length: 15
v_call: TRBV14
d_call: TRBD2

cdr3_nt: TGTGCCTGGAGTAGGGCCTCCTACAATGAGCAGTTCTTC
cdr3_aa: CAWSRASYNEQFF
j_call: TRBJ2-1
clone_size: NA
cdr3_length: 13
v_call: TRBV30
d_call: NA

cdr3_nt: TGTGCCAGCAGCCTCTCACAGGGAAACACTGAAGCTTTCTTT
cdr3_aa: CASSLSQGNTEAFF
j_call: TRBJ1-1
clone_size: NA
cdr3_length: 14
v_call: TRBV5-4
d_call: NA

cdr3_nt: TGTGCCACCCGAAGCAGGATAGCTTTGGGTGAGCAGTTCTTC
cdr3_aa: CATRSRIALGEQFF
j_call: TRBJ2-1
clone_size: NA
cdr3_length: 14
v_call: TRBV15
d_call: NA

cdr3_nt: TGTGCCAGCAGCCTGGGGCAGGGGGTCAGGCCTAATGAAAAACTGTTTTTT
cdr3_aa: CASSLGQGVRPNEKLFF
j_call: TRBJ1-4
clone_size: few
cdr3_length: 17
v_call: TRBV27
d_call: TRBD1

cdr3_nt: TGTGCCAGCAGCCATTCCGGGACTAGCGGGGGCCAAGAGACCCAGTACTTC
cdr3_aa: CASSHSGTSGGQETQYF
j_call: TRBJ2-5
clone_size: NA
cdr3_length: 17
v_call: TRBV5-8
d_call: TRBD2

cdr3_nt: TGCGCCAGCAGCCAGTCGTATCGCAGCCGAACGAACACCGGGGAGCTGTTTTTT
cdr3_aa: CASSQSYRSRTNTGELFF
j_call: TRBJ2-2
clone_size: NA
cdr3_length: 18
v_call: TRBV4-1
d_call: NA

cdr3_nt: TGTGCCAGCAGCTTGTCTACTAGCGGGAAGTGGGAGACCCAGTACTTC
cdr3_aa: CASSLSTSGKWETQYF
j_call: TRBJ2-5
clone_size: NA
cdr3_length: 16
v_call: TRBV5-4
d_call: TRBD2

cdr3_nt: TGTGCCAGCAGTTCCGGGTCGGGCAGAGGAAACACCATATATTTT
cdr3_aa: CASSSGSGRGNTIYF
j_call: TRBJ1-3
clone_size: few
cdr3_length: 15
v_call: TRBV28
d_call: NA

cdr3_nt: TGTGCCAGCAGTGGTACCGGGACTAGCGGGCCAGAGCAGTTCTTC
cdr3_aa: CASSGTGTSGPEQFF
j_call: TRBJ2-1
clone_size: NA
cdr3_length: 15
v_call: TRBV25-1
d_call: TRBD2

cdr3_nt: TGTGCCAGCAGCTGGGGGGGACAGCGCGGAGGCGAGCAGTACTTC
cdr3_aa: CASSWGGQRGGEQYF
j_call: TRBJ2-7
clone_size: NA
cdr3_length: 15
v_call: TRBV11-2
d_call: NA

cdr3_nt: TGTGCCAGCAGCTTAGAGGTACTAGCGGGAGCGGAAGGCTGGGGTGAGCAGTTCTTC
cdr3_aa: CASSLEVLAGAEGWGEQFF
j_call: TRBJ2-1
clone_size: NA
cdr3_length: 19
v_call: TRBV13
d_call: TRBD2

cdr3_nt: TGTGCCAGCAGCCCGTGGATGGCAGGGGCCTACGAGCAGTACTTC
cdr3_aa: CASSPWMAGAYEQYF
j_call: TRBJ2-7
clone_size: NA
cdr3_length: 15
v_call: TRBV5-4
d_call: NA

cdr3_nt: TGTGCCAGCCGGACAGGCACTAGGGATGGCTACACCTTC
cdr3_aa: CASRTGTRDGYTF
j_call: TRBJ1-2
clone_size: NA
cdr3_length: 13
v_call: TRBV18
d_call: TRBD1

cdr3_nt: TGTGCCAGTAGTATAGATAGGACAGGGACTTTGTTTAGTGGCTACACCTTC
cdr3_aa: CASSIDRTGTLFSGYTF
j_call: TRBJ1-2
clone_size: NA
cdr3_length: 17
v_call: TRBV19
d_call: TRBD1

cdr3_nt: TGTGCCAGCAGCCCCCAAGCGGGAGGGCCCACAGATACGCAGTATTTT
cdr3_aa: CASSPQAGGPTDTQYF
j_call: TRBJ2-3
clone_size: NA
cdr3_length: 16
v_call: TRBV7-8
d_call: TRBD2